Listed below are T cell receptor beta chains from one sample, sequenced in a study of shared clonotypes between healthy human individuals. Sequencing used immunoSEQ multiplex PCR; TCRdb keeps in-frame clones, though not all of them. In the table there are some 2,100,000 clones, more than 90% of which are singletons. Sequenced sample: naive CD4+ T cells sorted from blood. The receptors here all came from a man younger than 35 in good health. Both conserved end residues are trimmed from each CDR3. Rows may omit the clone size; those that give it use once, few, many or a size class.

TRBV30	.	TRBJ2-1	AWSLGHNEQF
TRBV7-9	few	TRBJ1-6	AVEGQGGSPLH
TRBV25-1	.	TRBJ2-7	ASRGANEQY
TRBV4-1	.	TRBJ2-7	ASSQPTGQAYEQY
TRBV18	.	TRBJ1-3	ASSPTGVKAGNTIY
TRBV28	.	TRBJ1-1	ASRGGTVNTEAF
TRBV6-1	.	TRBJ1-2	ASNNRATNYGYT
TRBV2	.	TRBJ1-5	ASSGQGGQPQH
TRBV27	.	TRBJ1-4	ASSFRWAEKLF
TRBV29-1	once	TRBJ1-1	SVSIQVTNTEAF
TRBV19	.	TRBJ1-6	ASSTSTGGNSSPLH
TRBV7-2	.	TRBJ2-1	ASSPYPAGVLNEQF
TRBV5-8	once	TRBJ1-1	ASSLAAGGRVTEAF
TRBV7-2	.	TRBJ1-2	ASRKTASYGYT
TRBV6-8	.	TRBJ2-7	ASNLNRGAWDRYEQY